Listed below are T cell receptor beta chains from one sample, sequenced in a study of blood T cells in healthy people across ages. Via MiXCR, TCRdb re-called the 5' RACE reads, giving one row per CDR3 protein. The sample holds about 1.6 million distinct CDR3 sequences, roughly 32% seen once. The specimen sequenced was blood. Every receptor here comes from a woman between 25 and 40 years old in good health. CDR3s include the opening cysteine and the closing phenylalanine or tryptophan.

v_gene: TRBV14; CDR3aa: CASSQGGTSGDEQYF
v_gene: TRBV3-1; CDR3aa: CASSPSPSGGYTF
v_gene: TRBV10-3; CDR3aa: CAISTRDRVHEQYF
v_gene: TRBV4-1; CDR3aa: CASSQDNQAYNEQFF
v_gene: TRBV5-5; CDR3aa: CASRRTVANEAFF
v_gene: TRBV5-1; CDR3aa: CASSYNTGELFF
v_gene: TRBV10-3; CDR3aa: CAITTGLDEQYF
v_gene: TRBV2; CDR3aa: CASSEGERAPQWEETQYF
v_gene: TRBV6-6; CDR3aa: CASSYGRQDDGELFF
v_gene: TRBV20-1; CDR3aa: CSAAPLGGNIQYF
v_gene: TRBV12-3/TRBV12-4; CDR3aa: CASTSIGHEQYF
v_gene: TRBV5-1; CDR3aa: CASSSTGAYEQYF
v_gene: TRBV29-1; CDR3aa: CSVPGLLETQYF
v_gene: TRBV3-1; CDR3aa: CASSHLGLLSGTQYF
v_gene: TRBV18; CDR3aa: CASSPKQSSYNEQFF
v_gene: TRBV11-2; CDR3aa: CASSLDHLAYEQYF
v_gene: TRBV2; CDR3aa: CASRNRGRDYNEQFF
v_gene: TRBV6-6; CDR3aa: CASAAQRRSYEQYF
v_gene: TRBV6-2/TRBV6-3; CDR3aa: CASSSRDRGLADTQYF
v_gene: TRBV9; CDR3aa: CASSAGLAGTTQETQYF
v_gene: TRBV20-1; CDR3aa: CSAGGGLSYGYTF
v_gene: TRBV6-2/TRBV6-3; CDR3aa: CASSDPGINYGYTF
v_gene: TRBV12-3/TRBV12-4; CDR3aa: CAISLSLAGGRDTQYF
v_gene: TRBV20-1; CDR3aa: CSASGRERGGSYEQYF
v_gene: TRBV24-1; CDR3aa: CATSEGTAYNEQFF
v_gene: TRBV7-3; CDR3aa: CASSQGASGGGEQYF
v_gene: TRBV27; CDR3aa: CASVRNTEAFF
v_gene: TRBV14; CDR3aa: CASSQDQGWSRYEQYF